This record concerns one T cell receptor beta chain sequence. Looked up from germline, CDR1 is SGHNT and CDR2 is YYREEE (reference sequence). CDR3 size: 15 residues. Losses at the gene ends were 4 bases for V and 1 base for J; bases not matched to a gene: 2. The source of the sample is a study of cytomegalovirus exposure and HLA in healthy donors. Researchers ran the PCR with 60 Vbeta and 13 Jbeta primers. Assay: immunoSEQ multiplex PCR; the TCRdb copy retains only in-frame clones and omits some. This listing includes approximately 150,000 clones. The rearrangement uses TRBV5-4 and TRBJ2-4; 10 nucleotides align to TRBD1. The TCR originated in a woman aged 50 to 65 in good health and CMV-seronegative. Sequencing was performed on PBMCs. The CDR3 bases are TGTGCCAGCAGCCGACAGGGGGCGGCCAAAAACATTCAGTACTTC. Its translation: CASSRQGAAKNIQYF.